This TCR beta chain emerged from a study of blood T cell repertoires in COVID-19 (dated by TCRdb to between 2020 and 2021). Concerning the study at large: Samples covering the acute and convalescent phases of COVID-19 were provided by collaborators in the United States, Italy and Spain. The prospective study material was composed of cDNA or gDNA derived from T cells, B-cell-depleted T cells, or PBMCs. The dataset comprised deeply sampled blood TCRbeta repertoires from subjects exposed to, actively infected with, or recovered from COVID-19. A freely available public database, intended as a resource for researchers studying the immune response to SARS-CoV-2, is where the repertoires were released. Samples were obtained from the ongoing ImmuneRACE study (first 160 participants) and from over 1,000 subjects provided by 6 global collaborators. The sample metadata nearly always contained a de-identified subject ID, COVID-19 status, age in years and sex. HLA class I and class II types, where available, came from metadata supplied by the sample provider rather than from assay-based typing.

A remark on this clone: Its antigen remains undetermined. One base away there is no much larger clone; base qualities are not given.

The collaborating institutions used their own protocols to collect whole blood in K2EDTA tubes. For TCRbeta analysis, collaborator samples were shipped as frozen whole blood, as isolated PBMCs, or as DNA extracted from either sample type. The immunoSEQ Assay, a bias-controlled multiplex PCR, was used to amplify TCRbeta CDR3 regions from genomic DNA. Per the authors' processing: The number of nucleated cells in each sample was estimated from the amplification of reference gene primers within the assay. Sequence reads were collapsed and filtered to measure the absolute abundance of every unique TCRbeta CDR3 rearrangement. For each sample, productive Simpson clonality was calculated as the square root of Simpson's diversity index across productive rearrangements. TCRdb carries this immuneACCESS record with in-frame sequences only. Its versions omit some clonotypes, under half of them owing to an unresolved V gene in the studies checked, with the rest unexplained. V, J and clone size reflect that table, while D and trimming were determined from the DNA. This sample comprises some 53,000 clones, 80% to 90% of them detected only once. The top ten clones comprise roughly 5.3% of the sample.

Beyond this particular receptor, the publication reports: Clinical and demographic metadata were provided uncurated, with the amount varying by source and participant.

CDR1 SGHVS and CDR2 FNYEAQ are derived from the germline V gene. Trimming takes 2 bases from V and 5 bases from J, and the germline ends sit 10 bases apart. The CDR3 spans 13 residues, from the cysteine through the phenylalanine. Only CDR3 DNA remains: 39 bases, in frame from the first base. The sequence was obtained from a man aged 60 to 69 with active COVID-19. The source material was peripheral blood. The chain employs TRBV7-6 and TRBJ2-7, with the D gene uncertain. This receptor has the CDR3 CASSLTSLNEQYF. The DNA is TGTGCCAGCAGCTTAACTTCTCTAAACGAGCAGTACTTC.